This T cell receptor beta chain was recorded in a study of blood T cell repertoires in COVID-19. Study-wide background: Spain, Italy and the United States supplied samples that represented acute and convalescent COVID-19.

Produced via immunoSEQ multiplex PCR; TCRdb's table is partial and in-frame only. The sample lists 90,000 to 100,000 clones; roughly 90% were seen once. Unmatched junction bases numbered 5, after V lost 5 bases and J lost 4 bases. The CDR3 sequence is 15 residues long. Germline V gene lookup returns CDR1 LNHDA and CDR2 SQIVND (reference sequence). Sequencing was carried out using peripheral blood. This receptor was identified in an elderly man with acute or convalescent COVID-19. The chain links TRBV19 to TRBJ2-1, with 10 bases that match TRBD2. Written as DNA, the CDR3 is TGTGCCAGTAGTCGGACTAGCGGAAATTACAATGAGCAGTTCTTC. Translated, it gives CASSRTSGNYNEQFF.